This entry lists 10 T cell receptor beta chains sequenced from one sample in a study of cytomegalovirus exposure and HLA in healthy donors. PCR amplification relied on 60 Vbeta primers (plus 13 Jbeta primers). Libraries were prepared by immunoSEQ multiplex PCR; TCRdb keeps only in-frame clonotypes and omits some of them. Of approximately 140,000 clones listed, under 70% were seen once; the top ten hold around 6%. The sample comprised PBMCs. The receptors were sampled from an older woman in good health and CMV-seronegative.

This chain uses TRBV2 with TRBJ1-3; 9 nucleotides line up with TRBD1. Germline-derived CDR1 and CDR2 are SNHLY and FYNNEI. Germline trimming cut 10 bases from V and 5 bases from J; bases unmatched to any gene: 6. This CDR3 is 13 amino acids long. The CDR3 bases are TGTGCCACGATGACAGGGGGACGAAACACCATATATTTT. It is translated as CATMTGGRNTIYF.

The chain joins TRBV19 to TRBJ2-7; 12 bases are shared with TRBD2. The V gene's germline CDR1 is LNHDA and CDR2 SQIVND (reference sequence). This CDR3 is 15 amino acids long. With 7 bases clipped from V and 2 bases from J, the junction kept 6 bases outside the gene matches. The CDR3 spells CASMVTSGSTYEQYF. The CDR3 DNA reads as TGTGCCAGTATGGTGACTAGCGGGAGCACCTACGAGCAGTACTTC.

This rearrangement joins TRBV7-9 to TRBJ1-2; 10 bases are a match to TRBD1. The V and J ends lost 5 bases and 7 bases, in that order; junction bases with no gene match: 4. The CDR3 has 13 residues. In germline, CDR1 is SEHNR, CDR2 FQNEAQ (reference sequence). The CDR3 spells CASSPGTGVGYTF. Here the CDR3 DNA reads TGTGCCAGCAGCCCCGGGACAGGGGTTGGCTACACCTTC.

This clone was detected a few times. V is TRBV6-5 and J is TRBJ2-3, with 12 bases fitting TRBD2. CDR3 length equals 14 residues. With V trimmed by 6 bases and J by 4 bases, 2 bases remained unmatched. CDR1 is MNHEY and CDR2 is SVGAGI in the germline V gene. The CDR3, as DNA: TGTGCCAGCAGGACTAGCGGGAGCGCAGATACGCAGTATTTT. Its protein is CASRTSGSADTQYF.

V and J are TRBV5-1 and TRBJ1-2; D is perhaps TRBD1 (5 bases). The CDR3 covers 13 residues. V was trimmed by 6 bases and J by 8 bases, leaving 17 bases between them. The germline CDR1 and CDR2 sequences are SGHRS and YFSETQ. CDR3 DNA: TGCGCCAGCACCGAAGCCCCAGGGTTGGGCTACACCTTC. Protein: CASTEAPGLGYTF.

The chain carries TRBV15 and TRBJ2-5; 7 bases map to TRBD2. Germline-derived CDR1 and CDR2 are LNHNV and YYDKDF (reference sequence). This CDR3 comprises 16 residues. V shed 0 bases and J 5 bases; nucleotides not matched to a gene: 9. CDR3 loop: CATSRDPQGGSETQYF. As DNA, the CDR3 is TGTGCCACCAGCAGAGATCCCCAGGGAGGGAGCGAGACCCAGTACTTC.

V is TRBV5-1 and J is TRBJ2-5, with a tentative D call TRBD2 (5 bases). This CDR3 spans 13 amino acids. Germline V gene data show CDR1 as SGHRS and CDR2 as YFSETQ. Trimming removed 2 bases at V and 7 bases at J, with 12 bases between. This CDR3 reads CASSFEGVGTQYF. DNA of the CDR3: TGCGCCAGCAGCTTTGAGGGAGTAGGGACCCAGTACTTC.

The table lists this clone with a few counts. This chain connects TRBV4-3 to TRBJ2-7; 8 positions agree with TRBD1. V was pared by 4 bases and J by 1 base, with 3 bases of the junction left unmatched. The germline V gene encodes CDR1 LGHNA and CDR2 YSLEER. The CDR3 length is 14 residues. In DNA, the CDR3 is TGCGCCAGCAGCCGGGGACAGGCTTCCTACGAGCAGTACTTC. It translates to CASSRGQASYEQYF.

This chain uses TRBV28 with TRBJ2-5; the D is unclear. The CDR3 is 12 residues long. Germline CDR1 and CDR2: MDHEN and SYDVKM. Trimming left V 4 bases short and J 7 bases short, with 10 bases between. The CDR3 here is CASSSSVGTQYF. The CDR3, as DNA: TGTGCCAGCAGTTCGTCGGTCGGGACCCAGTACTTC.

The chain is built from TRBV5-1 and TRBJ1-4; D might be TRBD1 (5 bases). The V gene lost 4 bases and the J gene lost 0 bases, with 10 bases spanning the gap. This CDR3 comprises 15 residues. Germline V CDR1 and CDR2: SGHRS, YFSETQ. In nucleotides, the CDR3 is TGCGCCAGCAGCCGGCAGGGCGCAACTAATGAAAAACTGTTTTTT. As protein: CASSRQGATNEKLFF. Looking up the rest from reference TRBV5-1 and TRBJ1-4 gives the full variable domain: KAGVTQTPRYLIKTRGQQVTLSCSPISGHRSVSWYQQTPGQGLQFLFEYFSETQRNKGNFPGRFSGRQFSNSRSEMNVSTLELGDSALYLCASSRQGATNEKLFFGSGTQLSVL.